The 7 T cell receptor beta chains given below trace back to one sample, sequenced in a study of T cells in Graves' hyperthyroidism and ophthalmopathy. TCR beta CDR3 regions were amplified from RNA. The TCR CDR3 was amplified in a first-round RT-PCR using the HTBI primer set. TCRdb used MiXCR to reprocess the multiplex PCR reads, holding one entry per CDR3 protein. The sample has some 600,000 distinct CDR3 sequences; around 13% are singletons. Sequencing was performed on blood. The receptors were sampled from a woman aged 25 to 39 with Graves' hyperthyroidism that later progressed to Graves' ophthalmopathy.

The gene calls are TRBV7-6 and TRBJ1-1; D call uncertain. Trimming shortened V by 1 base and J by 6 bases, and 9 bases separated the two germline ends. The CDR3 length is 13 residues. Germline-derived CDR1 and CDR2 are SGHVS and FNYEAQ. The CDR3 bases are TGTGCCAGCAGCTTAGTTGAGGTTTCTGAAGCTTTCTTT. It translates to CASSLVEVSEAFF. Using reference TRBV7-6 and TRBJ1-1 for the parts outside the CDR3, the full variable domain is GAGVSQSPRYKVTKRGQDVALRCDPISGHVSLYWYRQALGQGPEFLTYFNYEAQQDKSGLPNDRFSAERPEGSISTLTIQRTEQRDSAMYRCASSLVEVSEAFFGQGTRLTVV.

This clonotype was detected only a few times. The J gene is TRBJ1-6, the V gene TRBV27, with TRBD1 matching 12 bases. The junction had 4 bases not matched to a gene; V was cut back by 6 bases and J by 10 bases. CDR1 MNHEY and CDR2 SMNVEV come from the germline V gene (reference sequence). The CDR3 runs to 14 residues. The CDR3 DNA sequence: TGTGCCAGCAGACCCGGGACAGGGGGCTCACCCCTCCACTTT. Its translation is CASRPGTGGSPLHF.

V and J are TRBV12-3 or TRBV12-4 and TRBJ1-5, with D perhaps matching TRBD1 (5 bases). Between the trimmed V and J ends, which lost 4 bases and 2 bases, there was a span of 21 bases. This CDR3 contains 18 residues. CDR3 amino acids: CASSSTLGRGMGNQPQHF. The CDR3, as DNA: TGTGCCAGCAGTTCGACCCTCGGAAGGGGCATGGGCAATCAGCCCCAGCATTTT.

This clonotype was recorded a few times. This rearrangement joins TRBV7-9 to TRBJ2-1; 12 bases match TRBD2. Trimming cost V 4 bases and J 7 bases; bases outside gene matches: 8. The length of the CDR3 is 16 residues. The V gene's germline CDR1 is SEHNR and CDR2 FQNEAQ (reference sequence). The CDR3 DNA follows: TGTGCCAGCAGCTCCCAGACTAGCGGGAGAGTGAATGAGCAGTTCTTC. The encoded protein is CASSSQTSGRVNEQFF.

This clonotype was observed many times. This chain uses TRBV12-3 or TRBV12-4 with TRBJ1-1, with D possibly TRBD1 on 5 matching bases. The CDR3 totals 14 residues. The V end lost 3 bases, the J end lost 4 bases, and 12 bases lay between the germline ends. CDR3 DNA sequence: TGTGCCAGCAGTTTCGGGGCATTCCTCACTGAAGCTTTCTTT. It codes for CASSFGAFLTEAFF.

At least ten counts were recorded for this clonotype. The chain combines TRBV12-3 or TRBV12-4 with TRBJ2-5; a possible D gene is TRBD1 (6 bases). The CDR3 has 13 amino acids. The V gene lost 5 bases and the J gene lost 4 bases, with 11 bases spanning the gap. The CDR3 spells CASSITGSETQYF. The DNA for the CDR3 is TGTGCCAGCAGTATCACAGGGTCAGAGACCCAGTACTTC.

The chain joins TRBV4-3 to TRBJ2-1; 12 bases align to TRBD2. The trim removed 2 bases at V and 0 bases at J, leaving 5 bases unmatched. The length of the CDR3 is 18 residues. Germline CDR1 and CDR2: LGHNA and YSLEER. The DNA of the CDR3 is TGCGCCAGCAGCCAAACTAGCGGGAGGCCCCTCTCCTACAATGAGCAGTTCTTC. Translation: CASSQTSGRPLSYNEQFF.